This TCR beta chain was profiled in a study of graft-versus-host responses after intestinal transplantation. Study-wide results and limits: Graft-versus-host to host-versus-graft clonal ratios in allografts were high in patients with graft-donor T cell macrochimerism.

This clone came up once. Its target is not known. Clones were read by immunoSEQ multiplex PCR, and TCRdb kept only the in-frame ones, dropping some. This sample carries over 65,000 clones, 91% of them seen once, and the ten largest clones take approximately 0.1%. The V gene end was trimmed by 1 base and the J gene end by 0 bases; junction bases not matched to a gene: 8. Germline V gene sequence: CDR1 LGHNA, CDR2 YSLEER. The CDR3 covers 17 residues. Sequencing was performed on unstimulated CD4+ T cells sorted from spleen or lymph node cells, taken before intestinal transplant. The clonotype originates from a human donor who received an intestinal transplant. The rearrangement links TRBV4-3 to TRBJ2-7; TRBD1 aligns across 8 bases. Here the CDR3 reads CASSQASGGGFSYEQYF. As DNA, the CDR3 is TGCGCCAGCAGCCAAGCCTCAGGGGGCGGGTTCTCCTACGAGCAGTACTTC.